This T cell receptor (beta chain) was documented in a study of T cells in Graves' hyperthyroidism and ophthalmopathy. Whole-study context: Before any treatment, at initial diagnosis, peripheral blood was collected. Study results and caveats: In blood, most of the thyroid clonotypes expanded above 0.001 were also present.

Amplified TCR beta CDR3 regions came from RNA transcripts. The HTBI primer set was used in a first-round RT-PCR of the TCR CDR3. In TCRdb, the multiplex PCR reads were re-called with MiXCR into one record per CDR3 protein. The profile shows around 500,000 distinct CDR3 sequences, 11% to 15% of them singletons. The source of the PBMCs was more than 9.5 ml of fresh peripheral blood. Trimming removed 1 base from V and 4 bases from J; junction bases left unmatched: 3. CDR3 length: 15 residues. Germline lookup yields CDR1 SGHTA and CDR2 FQGNSA. This clonotype was detected only a few times. Its matching antigen is unknown.

The specimen was blood. The genes are TRBV7-2 and TRBJ1-3, with 8 bases that match TRBD1. The TCR was taken from a woman aged 40-49 years with Graves' hyperthyroidism. The CDR3 coding sequence is TGTGCCAGCAGCTTAGGATCAGGGGGCGGAAACACCATATATTTT. This gives the protein CASSLGSGGGNTIYF.